This T cell receptor beta chain comes out of a study of blood T cell repertoires in COVID-19 (dated by TCRdb to 2020 to 2022). About the investigation overall: Samples from collaborators originated in the United States, Italy and Spain and spanned both the acute and convalescent phases of COVID-19. The prospective study material was composed of cDNA or gDNA derived from T cells, B-cell-depleted T cells, or PBMCs. The dataset comprised deeply sampled blood TCRbeta repertoires from subjects exposed to, actively infected with, or recovered from COVID-19. The repertoires were released in a freely available public database intended as a resource for research on the immune response to SARS-CoV-2. The samples were drawn from the first 160 participants of the ongoing ImmuneRACE study and from over a thousand subjects provided by 6 global collaborators. Nearly every sample came with metadata listing a de-identified subject ID, COVID-19 status, age in years and sex. Where available, HLA class I and class II types were obtained from metadata supplied by the sample provider rather than from assay-based typing. The paper as a whole reports these results and caveats: The amount of clinical and demographic metadata varied by source and participant and was provided uncurated.

Enrolling through a virtual design, the prospective study's participants ranged in age from roughly 18 to 90 years and lived across more than 20 United States geographic areas. Cohort assignment in the prospective study relied on participant-reported clinical history from a screening survey and a study questionnaire. Recovered participants in ImmuneRACE Cohort 3 were defined by two consecutive negative NP/OP PCR tests, clearance by a healthcare professional, or resolution of symptoms. In the prospective study, mobile phlebotomists collected whole blood, serum and a nasopharyngeal or oropharyngeal swab from each participant. Over an approximately 2-month period, participants in the prospective study had the option of providing additional blood draws and questionnaires. Blood samples from the prospective study were shipped frozen or at room temperature prior to DNA extraction. As concerns this clone: Which antigen it targets is not known. Qualities for individual bases were not recorded, and no much larger clone is one base off.

TCRbeta CDR3 regions were amplified from genomic DNA using the immunoSEQ Assay, a bias-controlled multiplex PCR. The source study handled its data this way. Nucleated cell counts per sample were estimated from amplification of reference gene primers within the assay. Sequence reads were collapsed and filtered to measure the absolute abundance of every unique TCRbeta CDR3 rearrangement. For each sample, productive Simpson clonality was calculated as the square root of Simpson's diversity index over productive rearrangements. Entries here come from immuneACCESS through TCRdb and include only in-frame sequences with V and J called. Some clones fail to appear in such tables; in the studies checked, an unresolved V gene covers under half of the shortfall, and the cause of the remainder is unknown. The V and J calls and the clone size are those of that table, but D and trimming were determined from the DNA. The table for this sample lists fewer than 300,000 clones; 75% to 95% of them were counted only once. The ten most abundant clones make up 0.9% to 1.2% of the sample.

CDR1 and CDR2 were assigned from the germline V gene as MRHNA and SNTAGT. V loses 5 bases of germline sequence and J loses 4 bases, and the interval between the two ends is 11 bases. From cysteine to phenylalanine, the CDR3 is 13 amino acids long. Left in the record is the CDR3 DNA by itself, 39 bases read in frame from the first base. The chain is assembled from TRBV6-4 and TRBJ1-1; TRBD1 is a possible D gene, resting on 6 matching bases. Sequenced input: PBMCs or T cells enriched from blood (not recorded which). The receptor's source is a woman in her twenties or thirties who had recovered from COVID-19. The DNA sequence follows: TGTGCCAGCAGTCAGAGAGGGGGCACTGAAGCTTTCTTT. Its product reads: CASSQRGGTEAFF.